Listed below are T cell receptor beta chains from one sample, sequenced in a study of CD8+CD57+ T cells in acquired aplastic anemia. TCRdb passed the reads through MiXCR, listing each CDR3 protein once. Of roughly 130,000 distinct CDR3 sequences listed, around 48% are singletons. Sequenced input: sorted CD4+, CD8+, or CD8+CD57+ T cells (not recorded which) from PBMCs. The receptors stem from a human donor in good health, serving as a control. Each CDR3 is given with its conserved first and last residue. Fields, in order: J gene, V gene, D gene, CDR3 length, CDR3 protein. A D gene is named only where the DNA matches it firmly.

TRBJ1-1,TRBV11-3,-,13,CASSRGADTEAFF
TRBJ1-2,TRBV5-6,-,13,CASSFGTETIYTF
TRBJ2-1,TRBV29-1,-,16,CSVGGGRGETYNEQFF
TRBJ1-5,TRBV7-9,TRBD1,14,CASSLDRERQPQHF
TRBJ2-7,TRBV11-3,TRBD2,15,CASSSVTSGSVEQYF
TRBJ2-5,TRBV20-1,TRBD1,15,CSTGDRRGAREAQYF
TRBJ2-5,TRBV19,-,12,CASSITEETQYF
TRBJ2-2,TRBV7-3,-,16,CASSLTRQANTGELFF
TRBJ1-2,TRBV15,-,13,CATSRDFLGGYTF
TRBJ2-7,TRBV19,-,12,CASSSNGHEQYF
TRBJ1-3,TRBV10-3,-,14,CAIRGPLSGNTIYF
TRBJ1-5,TRBV7-9,-,16,CASSRGGGFSNQPQHF
TRBJ1-5,TRBV20-1,-,14,CSATAGSGNQPQHF
TRBJ2-1,TRBV2,-,14,CASSATLRNNEQFF
TRBJ1-2,TRBV29-1,-,11,CSARGDLGYTF
TRBJ1-5,TRBV4-2,-,18,CASSVIEGAKTGNQPQHF
TRBJ1-2,TRBV3-1,-,13,CASSQHDRYGYTF